These 19 T cell receptor beta chains came from one sample sequenced in a study of cytomegalovirus exposure and HLA in healthy donors. Data came from immunoSEQ multiplex PCR; TCRdb stores just in-frame clones and leaves some out. The repertoire consists of 200,000 to 250,000 clones, with roughly 84% occurring once and the leading ten covering over 12%. The sequencing sample was made of PBMCs. Receptor source: a woman aged 25 to 39 in good health and CMV-seropositive.

This chain joins TRBV7-3 and TRBJ2-2, with D possibly TRBD1 on 6 matching bases. The CDR3 length is 14 residues. V lost 1 base to trimming and J lost 7 bases, with 10 bases between them. The V gene's germline CDR1 is SGHTA and CDR2 FQGTGA. CDR3 bases: TGTGCCAGCAGCTTAAGACAGGCTGACGGGGAGCTGTTTTTT. The encoded protein is CASSLRQADGELFF.

The V gene is TRBV6-4, the J gene TRBJ1-2; 10 bases map to TRBD1. CDR3 length: 13 residues. CDR1 is MRHNA, CDR2 SNTAGT, per germline. Unmatched junction bases numbered 3, after V lost 6 bases and J lost 5 bases. The CDR3 loop is CASRPGQGYGYTF. The CDR3 region has the DNA TGTGCCAGCAGGCCGGGACAGGGGTATGGCTACACCTTC.

The rearrangement links TRBV5-4 to TRBJ2-1; 7 nucleotides agree with TRBD2. The CDR3 sequence is 18 residues long. CDR1 is SGHNT and CDR2 is YYREEE in the germline V gene (reference sequence). J gave up 0 bases and V 3 bases, and 12 bases lay outside the gene matches. CDR3 region: CASSSRVGGRTSYNEQFF. DNA for the CDR3: TGTGCCAGCAGCTCCCGGGTGGGGGGGAGGACCTCCTACAATGAGCAGTTCTTC. Supplemented by reference TRBV5-4 and TRBJ2-1, the full variable domain reads ETGVTQSPTHLIKTRGQQVTLRCSSQSGHNTVSWYQQALGQGPQFIFQYYREEENGRGNFPPRFSGLQFPNYSSELNVNALELDDSALYLCASSSRVGGRTSYNEQFFGPGTRLTVL.

V gene TRBV2 combines with J gene TRBJ2-7; D ambiguous. V lost 3 bases and J lost 5, with 11 bases in between. Germline loops: CDR1 SNHLY, CDR2 FYNNEI. There are 13 residues in the CDR3. Here the CDR3 reads CASSESLGHEQYF. The CDR3 bases are TGTGCCAGCAGTGAGAGCCTGGGCCACGAGCAGTACTTC.

This chain uses TRBV29-1 with TRBJ2-3; TRBD1 agrees at 7 bases. J was trimmed by 2 bases and V by 5 bases; bases with no gene match: 4. The CDR3 totals 13 residues. Germline V gene sequence: CDR1 SQVTM, CDR2 ANQGSEA. The CDR3 is CSVWDSFTDTQYF. DNA of the CDR3: TGCAGCGTTTGGGACAGTTTCACAGATACGCAGTATTTT.

CDR3 DNA sequence: TGCAGCGTTTTGAGCGGGACTAGCGGGAGGGGTGAGCAGTTCTTC. This sequence encodes CSVLSGTSGRGEQFF. This chain joins TRBV29-1 and TRBJ2-1; 16 nucleotides match TRBD2. This CDR3 spans 15 amino acids. The germline gives CDR1 SQVTM, CDR2 ANQGSEA. J gave up 9 bases and V 5 bases, and 7 bases lay outside the gene matches.

J is TRBJ1-5 and V is TRBV28; D gene ambiguous. Trimming took off 5 bases at V and 2 bases at J, with 10 bases between the two ends. The CDR3 covers 14 residues. The germline V gene has CDR1 MDHEN and CDR2 SYDVKM. The CDR3 bases are TGTGCCAGCAGTAAGGAGGGAGGCAATCAGCCCCAGCATTTT. Residues: CASSKEGGNQPQHF.

J is TRBJ1-2 and V is TRBV6-1; D may be TRBD1 (5 bases). CDR3 length: 11 amino acids. CDR1 is MNHNS, CDR2 SASEGT, per germline. V lost 6 bases and J lost 7, with 9 bases in between. Here the CDR3 DNA reads TGTGCCAGCAGGTCAGGGCCTGGCTACACCTTC. This codes for CASRSGPGYTF.

The J gene is TRBJ2-7, the V gene TRBV9; 10 nucleotides align to TRBD2. The V segment lost 4 bases and the J segment 2 bases; nucleotides outside the gene matches: 6. Germline V gene lookup returns CDR1 SGDLS and CDR2 YYNGEE. This CDR3 has 15 residues. CDR3 DNA sequence: TGTGCCAGCAGCACGACTAGCGGGCCGACCTACGAGCAGTACTTC. This codes for CASSTTSGPTYEQYF.

This clone was seen just once. The rearrangement joins TRBV7-9 to TRBJ1-1; D is ambiguous. V was trimmed by 5 bases and J by 11 bases, leaving 12 bases between them. CDR1 SEHNR and CDR2 FQNEAQ come from the germline V gene (reference sequence). This CDR3 comprises 11 residues. CDR3 in amino acids: CASSPLGEAFF. The CDR3, as DNA: TGTGCCAGCAGCCCCCTTGGGGAGGCTTTCTTT.

The chain couples TRBV5-6 to TRBJ2-7, with 8 bases aligning to TRBD1. This CDR3 has 15 residues. V was pared by 4 bases and J by 0 bases, with 6 bases of the junction left unmatched. Germline CDR1 is SGHDT and CDR2 is YYEEEE. The CDR3 reads CASSPRDRSSYEQYF. The CDR3, as DNA: TGTGCCAGCAGCCCCCGGGACAGGAGCTCCTACGAGCAGTACTTC.

The chain is built from TRBV2 and TRBJ2-7, with 13 bases lining up with TRBD2. Trimming at V came to 10 bases and at J to 2 bases, leaving 11 bases not matched to a gene. CDR3 length: 16 residues. From germline, CDR1 is SNHLY and CDR2 FYNNEI. The CDR3 protein is CATTRTSGSIPYEQYF. For the CDR3, the DNA is TGTGCCACTACAAGGACTAGCGGGAGTATCCCCTACGAGCAGTACTTC.

This chain joins TRBV4-3 and TRBJ1-5, with D possibly being TRBD1 (5 bases). With 1 base removed from V and 5 bases from J, the gap between germline ends came to 12 bases. The germline V gene has CDR1 LGHNA and CDR2 YSLEER. The CDR3 spans 15 residues. The CDR3 loop reads CASSQGDGGDQPQHF. The CDR3 DNA is TGCGCCAGCAGCCAAGGCGACGGAGGGGATCAGCCCCAGCATTTT.

The rearrangement links TRBV27 to TRBJ1-2; no clear D. Looked up from germline, CDR1 is MNHEY and CDR2 is SMNVEV (reference sequence). This CDR3 region has 17 residues. Between the trimmed V and J ends, which lost 0 bases and 0 bases, there was a span of 14 bases. CDR3: CASSLSTVGRPNYGYTF. As DNA, the CDR3 is TGTGCCAGCAGTTTATCGACGGTCGGGAGGCCTAACTATGGCTACACCTTC.

This clone was detected only once. The rearrangement links TRBV9 to TRBJ1-2; 10 bases agree with TRBD1. There are 15 residues in the CDR3. Per germline, CDR1 SGDLS and CDR2 YYNGEE. V shed 3 bases, J shed 6 bases, and the junction held 8 bases outside the gene matches. The CDR3 bases are TGTGCCAGCAGCGCCGGGGGGACAGGGGATCATGGCTACACCTTC. It is translated as CASSAGGTGDHGYTF.

The chain has TRBV15 and TRBJ1-5; D not certain. The V gene's germline CDR1 is LNHNV and CDR2 YYDKDF (reference sequence). V lost 3 bases, J lost 0 bases, and 6 bases lay in between. This CDR3 contains 14 residues. CDR3 in amino acids: CATSRGYSNQPQHF. The CDR3 DNA reads TGTGCCACCAGCAGGGGGTATAGCAATCAGCCCCAGCATTTT.

The V gene is TRBV10-1, the J gene TRBJ1-2; possible D gene TRBD1, 6 bases. Germline CDR1 WNHNN, CDR2 SYGVQD (reference sequence). This CDR3 is 14 amino acids long. The germline V and J ends were trimmed by 5 bases and 2 bases, with 12 bases remaining between them. The CDR3 region has the DNA TGCGCCAGCAGTAGTGGACAGCCGAACTATGGCTACACCTTC. It yields the protein CASSSGQPNYGYTF.

V and J are TRBV6-1 and TRBJ1-4, with a possible D match to TRBD1 (6 bases). The V gene's germline CDR1 is MNHNS and CDR2 SASEGT. This CDR3 has 15 amino acids. The V end lost 9 bases, the J end lost 5 bases, and 19 bases lay between the germline ends. The CDR3 DNA is TGTGCCAGTAGCCGGGACACCAGCCTCAATGAAAAACTGTTTTTT. Its translation is CASSRDTSLNEKLFF.

The chain employs TRBV27 and TRBJ2-3, with unresolved D. V was shortened by 5 bases and J by 6 bases, with 9 bases between the two germline ends. Germline V gives CDR1 MNHEY, CDR2 SMNVEV (reference sequence). This CDR3 has 12 residues. CDR3 DNA: TGTGCCAGCAGTCGTAGCCCCGATACGCAGTATTTT. Translation gives CASSRSPDTQYF.